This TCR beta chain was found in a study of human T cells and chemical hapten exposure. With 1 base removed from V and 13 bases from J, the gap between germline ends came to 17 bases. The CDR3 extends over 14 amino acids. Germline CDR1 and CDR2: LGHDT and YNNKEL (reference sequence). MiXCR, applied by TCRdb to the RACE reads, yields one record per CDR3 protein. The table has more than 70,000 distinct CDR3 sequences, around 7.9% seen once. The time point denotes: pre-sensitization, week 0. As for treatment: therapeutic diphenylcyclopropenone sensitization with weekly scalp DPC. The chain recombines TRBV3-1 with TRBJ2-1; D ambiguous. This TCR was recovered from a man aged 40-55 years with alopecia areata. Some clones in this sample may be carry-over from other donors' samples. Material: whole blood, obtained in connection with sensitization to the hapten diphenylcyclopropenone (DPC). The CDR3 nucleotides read TGTGCCAGCAGCCAAGCTAGGCAGCCCCGAGTTCAGTTCTTC. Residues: CASSQARQPRVQFF.